Each of the 2 T cell receptor beta chains below was sequenced from the same sample in a study of blood T cell repertoires in COVID-19. The table came from immunoSEQ multiplex PCR; TCRdb's copy has only in-frame clones and leaves some out. Of about 260,000 clones in the sample, roughly 80% were seen once. The sample was peripheral blood. The receptors here all came from a man in his fifties or sixties with acute or convalescent COVID-19.

The chain combines TRBV29-1 with TRBJ2-5, with 11 bases matching TRBD1. Trimming took 6 bases from V and 0 from J; bases not matched to a gene: 3. The germline V gene has CDR1 SQVTM and CDR2 ANQGSEA. CDR3 length: 14 amino acids. In nucleotides, the CDR3 is TGCAGCGTCAGGGACAGGGGGGACCAAGAGACCCAGTACTTC. Amino acids: CSVRDRGDQETQYF. Full variable domain (outside the CDR3, taken from reference TRBV29-1 and TRBJ2-5): SAVISQKPSRDICQRGTSLTIQCQVDSQVTMMFWYRQQPGQSLTLIATANQGSEATYESGFVIDKFPISRPNLTFSTLTVSNMSPEDSSIYLCSVRDRGDQETQYFGPGTRLLVL.

V gene TRBV4-3 combines with J gene TRBJ2-2; 9 positions match TRBD1. V was clipped by 1 base and J by 8 bases; unmatched bases: 5. This CDR3 spans 15 amino acids. Germline CDR1 LGHNA, CDR2 YSLEER. The CDR3 bases are TGCGCCAGCAGCCAAGGGGACAGGGCCCTGGGGGAGCTGTTTTTT. It codes for CASSQGDRALGELFF.